This T cell receptor (beta chain) was captured by sequencing in a study of blood T cell repertoires in COVID-19 (dated by TCRdb to between 2020 and 2021). For context, the study as a whole: The collaborator samples originated in the United States, Italy and Spain and spanned the acute and convalescent phases of COVID-19. The prospective study material was composed of cDNA or gDNA derived from T cells, B-cell-depleted T cells, or PBMCs. Deeply sampled blood TCRbeta repertoires from subjects exposed to, actively infected with, or recovered from COVID-19 were included in the dataset. The repertoires were released in a freely available public database meant as a resource for research on the immune response to SARS-CoV-2. The samples were drawn from the first 160 participants of the ongoing ImmuneRACE study and from 1,254 subjects provided by 6 global collaborators. A de-identified subject ID, COVID-19 status, age in years and sex were almost always included in the sample metadata. Where available, HLA class I and class II types were obtained from metadata supplied by the sample provider rather than from assay-based typing. Points the paper makes about the study in general: Clinical and demographic metadata were provided uncurated, with the amount varying by source and participant.

Relative to germline, V is 6 bases shorter and J is 3 bases shorter, with 11 bases between their ends. The germline V gene supplies CDR1 MNHEY and CDR2 SVGAGI. The CDR3 has 13 amino acids, counting the end cysteine and phenylalanine. Only the CDR3 DNA stays, 39 bases, in frame from base 1. Each collaborating institution followed its own protocols to collect whole blood in K2EDTA tubes. For TCRbeta analysis, collaborators shipped samples in one of three forms: frozen whole blood, isolated PBMCs, or DNA extracted from either of those sample types. The immunoSEQ Assay, a bias-controlled multiplex PCR, was used to amplify TCRbeta CDR3 regions from genomic DNA. For the original study's pipeline: The number of nucleated cells in each sample was estimated from the amplification of reference gene primers within the assay. To quantify the absolute abundance of each unique TCRbeta CDR3 rearrangement, sequence reads were collapsed and filtered. For each sample, productive Simpson clonality was calculated as the square root of Simpson's diversity index across productive rearrangements. This immuneACCESS table, as held by TCRdb, lists in-frame sequences with V and J called but not all clones. Of the missing ones, under half trace to an unresolved V gene in checked studies; the others have no known cause. V, J and clone size are taken as reported in that table, and D and trimming were inferred from the DNA itself. The sample includes 100,000 to 150,000 clones, with 70% to 90% observed a single time. The top ten constitute almost 4.5% of the sample.

As to this clone: Which antigen it targets is not known. Base qualities are missing; no much larger clone stands one base away.

The sequenced sample consisted of peripheral blood. The rearranged segments are TRBV6-5 and TRBJ1-2, with the D gene not clear enough to name. This TCR was recovered from a man in his forties with acute or convalescent COVID-19. The CDR3 in this case is CASRIDGDYGYTF. The DNA reads as follows: TGTGCCAGCAGGATAGACGGAGACTATGGCTACACCTTC.